These 30 T cell receptor beta chains were sequenced from one sample in a study of T cells after yellow fever vaccination. TCRdb processed the 5' RACE reads anew with MiXCR; each CDR3 protein has one entry. The data hold some 350,000 distinct CDR3 sequences, with about 9.5% observed a single time. The source material was PBMCs, sampled on the day of the first yellow fever vaccination. The receptors derive from a man between 18 and 29 years old who received the YFV17D yellow fever vaccine.

This clonotype was counted a single time. Compared with germline, one end of the junction differs, possibly owing to a read error. The chain uses TRBV7-7 and TRBJ2-3, with TRBD2 matching over 11 bases. This CDR3 is built from 16 residues. Germline CDR1 is SSHAT and CDR2 is FNYEAQ (reference sequence). DNA of the CDR3: TGTGCTAGCAGCCGTATAGCGGGGGGGCCCGCAGATACGCAGTATTTT. As protein: CASSRIAGGPADTQYF.

The chain joins TRBV5-1 to TRBJ1-2, with D possibly matching TRBD1 (5 bases). Per germline, CDR1 SGHRS and CDR2 YFSETQ. The length of the CDR3 is 19 residues. The germline V and J ends were trimmed by 4 bases and 0 bases, with 25 bases remaining between them. In DNA form, the CDR3 reads TGCGCCAGCAGCAAGGGCTTCAGGGAGGAATCGCGGGCTAACTATGGCTACACCTTC. Its protein product is CASSKGFREESRANYGYTF. The full variable domain, rest sourced from reference TRBV5-1 and TRBJ1-2, is KAGVTQTPRYLIKTRGQQVTLSCSPISGHRSVSWYQQTPGQGLQFLFEYFSETQRNKGNFPGRFSGRQFSNSRSEMNVSTLELGDSALYLCASSKGFREESRANYGYTFGSGTRLTVV.

Ten or more counts support this clonotype. DNA for the CDR3: TGTGCCAGCAGTCCCCGAGGGAGGGGCTCCTACGAGCAGTACGTC. This sequence encodes CASSPRGRGSYEQYV. J is TRBJ2-7 and V is TRBV28; 7 nucleotides align to TRBD2. The germline CDR1 and CDR2 sequences are MDHEN and SYDVKM. CDR3 length: 15 amino acids. The V segment lost 5 bases and the J segment 0 bases; nucleotides outside the gene matches: 7.

V and J are TRBV7-2 and TRBJ2-7, with D tentatively TRBD1 (5 bases). The CDR3 runs to 14 residues. The germline V and J ends were trimmed by 4 bases and 3 bases, with 13 bases remaining between them. Germline V CDR1 and CDR2: SGHTA, FQGNSA. The CDR3 DNA sequence: TGTGCCAGCAGCTCGCGTAGGGGTTTCTACGAGCAGTACTTC. Translated: CASSSRRGFYEQYF. The full variable domain, in which reference TRBV7-2 and TRBJ2-7 provide the parts outside the CDR3, is GAGVSQSPSNKVTEKGKDVELRCDPISGHTALYWYRQSLGQGLEFLIYFQGNSAPDKSGLPSDRFSAERTGGSVSTLTIQRTQQEDSAVYLCASSSRRGFYEQYFGPGTRLTVT.

This clonotype was found a few times. The chain has TRBV4-1 and TRBJ1-5; D is undetermined. The CDR3 totals 15 residues. V lost 1 base and J lost 5, with 12 bases in between. Germline V gene lookup returns CDR1 MGHRA and CDR2 YSYEKL. CDR3 residues: CASSQGRASHQPQHF. The DNA of the CDR3 is TGCGCCAGCAGCCAAGGTCGCGCATCACATCAGCCCCAGCATTTT.

This clonotype was seen many times. The chain links TRBV19 to TRBJ2-4; TRBD2 is a possible D gene (5 bases). From germline, CDR1 is LNHDA and CDR2 SQIVND (reference sequence). This CDR3 is 15 amino acids long. Deletions cut 7 bases from V and 4 bases from J, with 17 bases between. CDR3 coding DNA: TGTGCCAGTACCCTGGGAGCGGCTGGGAAAAACATTCAGTACTTC. Translation gives CASTLGAAGKNIQYF.

The chain carries TRBV12-3 or TRBV12-4 and TRBJ1-1; D uncertain. The CDR3 totals 13 residues. Trimming removed 3 bases from V and 7 bases from J, with 12 bases in between. Here the CDR3 reads CASSLGGRREAFF. DNA of the CDR3: TGTGCCAGCAGTTTGGGAGGGAGGCGTGAAGCTTTCTTT.

This clonotype turned up a few times. The genes are TRBV10-3 and TRBJ2-7, with a possible D match to TRBD1 (6 bases). Trimming took off 3 bases at V and 3 bases at J, with 18 bases between the two ends. This CDR3 is 16 amino acids long. CDR1 and CDR2 (germline): ENHRY, SYGVKD. The CDR3 bases are TGTGCCATCAGTGATAGTGCCAGGGGACCCAGCTACGAGCAGTACTTC. Translating gives CAISDSARGPSYEQYF.

The rearrangement uses TRBV2 and TRBJ2-1; 9 nucleotides line up with TRBD1. CDR1 is SNHLY and CDR2 is FYNNEI in the germline V gene. V trimming: 5 bases; J trimming: 0 bases; junction bases outside the gene matches: 5. The CDR3 sequence is 16 residues long. Written as DNA, the CDR3 is TGTGCCAGCAGTTGGACAGGGGCGACCTCCTACAATGAGCAGTTCTTC. This sequence encodes CASSWTGATSYNEQFF.

The chain couples TRBV20-1 to TRBJ1-1; possible D gene TRBD1, 5 bases. The germline gives CDR1 DFQATT, CDR2 SNEGSKA (reference sequence). The V end lost 0 bases, the J end lost 2 bases, and 7 bases lay between the germline ends. This CDR3 region has 13 residues. The CDR3 coding sequence is TGCAGTGCTAGAGACGACAGAAACACTGAAGCTTTCTTT. It specifies CSARDDRNTEAFF.

This clonotype was recorded at least ten times. The rearrangement links TRBV28 to TRBJ1-3, with D uncertain. Germline V lookup: CDR1 MDHEN, CDR2 SYDVKM. Trimming took 7 bases from V and 1 from J, leaving 11 bases between them. The CDR3 loop spans 14 amino acids. CDR3 sequence (DNA): TGTGCCAGCATCCCGTCGGGGTCTGGAAACACCATATATTTT. Its protein product is CASIPSGSGNTIYF. The full variable domain, with the rest looked up from reference TRBV28 and TRBJ1-3, is DVKVTQSSRYLVKRTGEKVFLECVQDMDHENMFWYRQDPGLGLRLIYFSYDVKMKEKGDIPEGYSVSREKKERFSLILESASTNQTSMYLCASIPSGSGNTIYFGEGSWLTVV.

The sample holds a few counts of this clonotype. The V and J genes are TRBV5-1 and TRBJ1-4; D is ambiguous. Germline V gene sequence: CDR1 SGHRS, CDR2 YFSETQ. The CDR3 is 13 residues long. V lost 7 bases to trimming and J lost 6 bases, with 13 bases between them. In DNA form, the CDR3 reads TGCGCCAGCGGCACCGCGTTAGATGAAAAACTGTTTTTT. Its translation is CASGTALDEKLFF.

This clonotype was detected many times. This sequence joins TRBV19 and TRBJ1-1; D possibly corresponds to TRBD1 (6 bases). Trimming pared 9 bases from V and 5 bases from J, leaving 19 bases between. Germline V gene sequence: CDR1 LNHDA, CDR2 SQIVND (reference sequence). The CDR3 is 14 amino acids. The CDR3 DNA reads TGTGCCAGCTTCCGGGGGGGCGTGAGAACTGAAGCTTTCTTT. Protein: CASFRGGVRTEAFF.

The chain uses TRBV6-5 and TRBJ1-2, with no clear D. The CDR3 loop spans 15 amino acids. Germline assignment: CDR1 MNHEY and CDR2 SVGAGI. The V end was cut by 2 bases, the J end by 4 bases, with 14 bases between. CDR3 coding DNA: TGTGCCAGCAGTTACAGCCCCCAGGCAGGCTATGGCTACACCTTC. It encodes CASSYSPQAGYGYTF.

In its sample, this clonotype was seen many times. The chain combines TRBV20-1 with TRBJ2-2; D is unresolved. V shed 2 bases and J shed 7 bases, with 11 bases lying between them. This CDR3 comprises 13 residues. Germline V gene data show CDR1 as DFQATT and CDR2 as SNEGSKA (reference sequence). The CDR3 DNA sequence: TGCAGTGCTAGATTGACCGCTAGCGGGGAGCTGTTTTTT. Its protein is CSARLTASGELFF.

This clonotype has a handful of counts. V and J are TRBV15 and TRBJ1-3; maybe TRBD1 (5 bases). This CDR3 comprises 17 residues. The germline gives CDR1 LNHNV, CDR2 YYDKDF (reference sequence). The germline V and J ends were trimmed by 5 bases and 0 bases, with 17 bases remaining between them. The CDR3 region is CATSGGDDRSSGNTIYF. CDR3 in DNA: TGTGCCACCAGCGGGGGGGACGACAGAAGCTCTGGAAACACCATATATTTT.

This clonotype came up many times. This sequence joins TRBV4-1 and TRBJ1-2; no clear D. V dropped 1 base and J dropped 5 bases, with 8 bases sitting between them. The germline CDR1 and CDR2 sequences are MGHRA and YSYEKL. The CDR3 spans 13 residues. CDR3 bases: TGCGCCAGCAGCCAAGCGTTCGGGTATGGCTACACCTTC. This translates into CASSQAFGYGYTF.

The chain has TRBV5-6 and TRBJ2-7, with D uncertain. From germline, CDR1 is SGHDT and CDR2 YYEEEE. The V end lost 1 base, the J end lost 0 bases, and 8 bases lay between the germline ends. The CDR3 is 14 amino acids. Here the CDR3 reads CASSLRVTSYEQYF. Written as DNA, the CDR3 is TGTGCCAGCAGCTTGCGGGTAACCTCCTACGAGCAGTACTTC.

This clonotype was seen only a few times. The chain is built from TRBV7-2 and TRBJ2-7; 10 nucleotides line up with TRBD1. This CDR3 is built from 14 residues. Germline CDR1 is SGHTA and CDR2 is FQGNSA. J was trimmed by 5 bases and V by 11 bases; bases with no gene match: 12. The CDR3 DNA reads as TGTGCCTGCTCTGACAGGGGGCTCCTGGACGAGCAGTACTTC. Translation: CACSDRGLLDEQYF. The whole variable domain, filled in from reference TRBV7-2 and TRBJ2-7, reads GAGVSQSPSNKVTEKGKDVELRCDPISGHTALYWYRQSLGQGLEFLIYFQGNSAPDKSGLPSDRFSAERTGGSVSTLTIQRTQQEDSAVYLCACSDRGLLDEQYFGPGTRLTVT.

The V gene is TRBV20-1, the J gene TRBJ2-7, with TRBD1 as a possible D gene (5 bases). The V gene lost 2 bases and the J gene lost 4 bases, with 12 bases spanning the gap. This CDR3 comprises 13 residues. CDR1 is DFQATT, CDR2 SNEGSKA, per germline (reference sequence). The CDR3 DNA reads TGCAGTGCTAGAAGCAGTGGGGCGTACGAGCAGTACTTC. Its translation: CSARSSGAYEQYF.

The V and J genes are TRBV3-1 and TRBJ1-2; maybe TRBD1 (6 bases). This CDR3 region has 15 residues. Trimming took 5 bases from V and 4 from J, leaving 17 bases between them. Germline loops: CDR1 LGHDT, CDR2 YNNKEL (reference sequence). The chain's CDR3 is CASSSRWTVRYGYTF. CDR3 coding DNA: TGTGCCAGCAGCTCACGGTGGACAGTTCGCTATGGCTACACCTTC.

The table lists this clonotype with a few counts. The V call is TRBV12-3 or TRBV12-4, the J call TRBJ1-1; unclear D gene. Trimming took off 5 bases at V and 4 bases at J, with 11 bases between the two ends. This CDR3 has 13 residues. The CDR3 bases are TGTGCCAGCAGTCGACTTGTGAGCACTGAAGCTTTCTTT. As protein: CASSRLVSTEAFF.

The V gene is TRBV7-9, the J gene TRBJ2-5; unclear D gene. The CDR3 has 14 residues. Germline CDR1 and CDR2: SEHNR and FQNEAQ (reference sequence). The V gene lost 3 bases and the J gene lost 4 bases, with 12 bases spanning the gap. The CDR3 sequence: CASSFWVALETQYF. The CDR3 nucleotides read TGTGCCAGCAGCTTTTGGGTAGCACTAGAGACCCAGTACTTC.

This CDR3 reads CASSLAPGANGELFF. The CDR3 region has the DNA TGCGCCAGCAGCTTGGCTCCGGGGGCGAACGGGGAGCTGTTTTTT. The gene calls are TRBV5-1 and TRBJ2-2, with D perhaps being TRBD1 or TRBD2 (6 bases each). Trimming removed 0 bases from V and 7 bases from J, with 13 bases in between. Per the germline V gene, CDR1 is SGHRS and CDR2 is YFSETQ. The CDR3 contains 15 residues.

This clonotype has only a few counts. The rearrangement uses TRBV27 and TRBJ1-2; 10 nucleotides align to TRBD1. CDR1 is MNHEY and CDR2 is SMNVEV in the germline V gene (reference sequence). V shed 6 bases and J 2 bases; nucleotides not matched to a gene: 3. The CDR3 length is 14 residues. This CDR3 reads CASRPTGGNYGYTF. CDR3 in DNA: TGTGCCAGCAGACCGACAGGGGGCAACTATGGCTACACCTTC.

The genes are TRBV9 and TRBJ2-3; 10 bases are shared with TRBD2. CDR1 is SGDLS, CDR2 YYNGEE, per germline. V was pared by 2 bases and J by 3 bases, with 6 bases of the junction left unmatched. This CDR3 comprises 16 residues. As DNA, the CDR3 is TGTGCCAGCAGCGTTCCAACTAGCGGGGTAACAGATACGCAGTATTTT. Its translation: CASSVPTSGVTDTQYF.

This rearrangement joins TRBV5-8 to TRBJ1-1; D is possibly TRBD1 (6 bases). The CDR3 totals 12 residues. The germline gives CDR1 SGHTS, CDR2 YDEGEE. V was shortened by 5 bases and J by 6 bases, with 11 bases between the two germline ends. CDR3 region: CASSHRVAEAFF. CDR3 in DNA: TGTGCCAGCAGTCACAGGGTAGCTGAAGCTTTCTTT.

This clonotype has more than one count but fewer than ten. This chain connects TRBV12-3 or TRBV12-4 to TRBJ2-2; 9 nucleotides match TRBD1. V shed 6 bases and J 3 bases; nucleotides not matched to a gene: 8. The CDR3 covers 16 residues. CDR3 in amino acids: CASRPPGQGYTGELFF. CDR3 nucleotides: TGTGCCAGCAGGCCCCCGGGACAGGGATACACCGGGGAGCTGTTTTTT.

This clonotype has just a few counts. This chain links TRBV7-2 with TRBJ1-1; D is ambiguous. The CDR3 extends over 15 amino acids. V lost 7 bases, J lost 1 base, and 16 bases lay in between. The germline V gene has CDR1 SGHTA and CDR2 FQGNSA. Here the CDR3 reads CASTPAPATNTEAFF. The CDR3 DNA reads TGTGCCAGCACCCCGGCTCCGGCGACGAACACTGAAGCTTTCTTT.

The V and J genes are TRBV5-1 and TRBJ1-2, with D uncertain. CDR1 and CDR2 from the germline V gene are SGHRS and YFSETQ. V was clipped by 3 bases and J by 5 bases, with 14 bases between them. The CDR3 is 14 residues long. The CDR3 here is CASSSSFGQYGYTF. CDR3 sequence (DNA): TGCGCCAGCAGCTCCTCATTCGGGCAGTATGGCTACACCTTC.